The 19 T cell receptor beta chains below come from one sample, sequenced in a study of T cell responses to AZD1222 COVID-19 vaccine. TCRdb's copy holds only in-frame clones and misses some; the assay was immunoSEQ multiplex PCR. This sample has around 170,000 clones; around nine tenths occur once, and the top ten carry approximately 1.6%. The source was peripheral blood, collected on day 0 of AZD1222 vaccination. These receptors came from an adult in good health.

This clone has just one count. The CDR3, as DNA: TGCGCCAGCAGCCCCCTCGGGGGGGATTTATACAATGAGCAGTTCTTC. This gives the protein CASSPLGGDLYNEQFF. The V gene is TRBV5-1, the J gene TRBJ2-1, with 8 bases fitting TRBD2. There are 16 residues in the CDR3. Germline assignment: CDR1 SGHRS and CDR2 YFSETQ. With 4 bases clipped from V and 4 bases from J, the junction kept 10 bases outside the gene matches.

The J gene is TRBJ1-2, the V gene TRBV2; TRBD1 agrees at 7 bases. The J segment lost 4 bases and the V segment lost 4 bases, leaving 9 bases of the junction unmatched. Germline loops: CDR1 SNHLY, CDR2 FYNNEI. This CDR3 comprises 15 residues. This chain's CDR3 is CASSGGDSRPYGYTF. CDR3 sequence (DNA): TGTGCCAGCAGTGGGGGGGACAGCCGCCCCTATGGCTACACCTTC.

As regards this clone: This sample includes further DNA sequences coding for the same CDR3. The rearrangement uses TRBV18 and TRBJ1-3; D uncertain. The CDR3 has 13 residues. The V gene lost 2 bases and the J gene lost 0 bases, with 2 bases spanning the gap. CDR1 is KGHSH and CDR2 is LQKENI in the germline V gene. The CDR3 bases are TGTGCCAGCTCACCAAGCTCTGGAAACACCATATATTTT. Protein product: CASSPSSGNTIYF.

The chain is built from TRBV19 and TRBJ2-3; 7 bases align to TRBD2. V shed 5 bases and J 9 bases; nucleotides not matched to a gene: 26. The CDR3 has 19 residues. CDR1 and CDR2 from the germline V gene are LNHDA and SQIVND (reference sequence). CDR3 region: CASSPATFGSHGGTVTQYF. The CDR3 coding sequence is TGTGCCAGTAGTCCCGCTACCTTCGGTTCCCACGGGGGGACCGTAACGCAGTATTTT.

This clone was detected only once. The chain is built from TRBV6-5 and TRBJ1-2; 7 bases line up with TRBD1. This CDR3 region has 14 residues. V lost 2 bases and J lost 8; bases outside the gene matches: 8. Germline V CDR1 and CDR2: MNHEY, SVGAGI. The CDR3 region is CASSYARQGGGYTF. The CDR3 DNA sequence: TGTGCCAGCAGTTACGCTCGGCAGGGGGGAGGCTACACCTTC.

The V and J genes are TRBV7-2 and TRBJ2-7, with D unresolved. V gave up 1 base and J gave up 2 bases, with 9 bases separating them. Germline V gene sequence: CDR1 SGHTA, CDR2 FQGNSA. CDR3 size: 14 residues. This CDR3 reads CASSLEDWTYEQYF. The CDR3 nucleotides read TGTGCCAGCAGCTTAGAAGATTGGACCTACGAGCAGTACTTC.

This clone was recorded a few times. The chain couples TRBV6-5 to TRBJ1-6; a weak D match, TRBD1 (5 bases). V shed 1 base and J shed 0 bases, with 7 bases lying between them. The germline V gene has CDR1 MNHEY and CDR2 SVGAGI. The CDR3 is made up of 16 amino acids. DNA of the CDR3: TGTGCCAGCAGTTACTTGACAGACTCCTATAATTCACCCCTCCACTTT. Translated, it gives CASSYLTDSYNSPLHF.

The rearrangement links TRBV6-1 to TRBJ1-6; no definite D call. The CDR3 is 16 amino acids. The germline V gene encodes CDR1 MNHNS and CDR2 SASEGT. V was shortened by 4 bases and J by 8 bases, with 18 bases between the two germline ends. This chain's CDR3 is CASSAISAGNDSPLHF. CDR3 nucleotide sequence: TGTGCCAGCAGTGCGATTTCAGCCGGGAACGATTCACCCCTCCACTTT.

The genes are TRBV19 and TRBJ2-3, with D hard to call. CDR3 length: 16 residues. V lost 7 bases and J 2 bases, leaving 19 bases between the germline ends. Germline-derived CDR1 and CDR2 are LNHDA and SQIVND (reference sequence). CDR3 nucleotides: TGTGCCAGTATGAACACGGACCTTAAGAACACAGATACGCAGTATTTT. As protein: CASMNTDLKNTDTQYF.

The genes are TRBV4-2 and TRBJ1-3, with D unresolved. CDR1 LGHNA and CDR2 YNFKEQ come from the germline V gene. V lost 1 base and J lost 2, with 9 bases in between. This CDR3 region has 15 residues. DNA for the CDR3: TGTGCCAGCAGCCAAGGGTCAGGCCCTGGAAACACCATATATTTT. This encodes CASSQGSGPGNTIYF.

The chain joins TRBV25-1 to TRBJ1-1; D is perhaps TRBD1 (5 bases). Germline lookup yields CDR1 MGHDK and CDR2 SYGVNS. The CDR3 runs to 15 residues. Trimming cost V 7 bases and J 2 bases, with 17 bases left between them. The chain's CDR3 is CASTKSGQRNTEAFF. Here the CDR3 DNA reads TGTGCCAGCACCAAGTCAGGGCAGAGAAACACTGAAGCTTTCTTT. Full variable domain (rest looked up from reference TRBV25-1 and TRBJ1-1): EADIYQTPRYLVIGTGKKITLECSQTMGHDKMYWYQQDPGMELHLIHYSYGVNSTEKGDLSSESTVSRIRTEHFPLTLESARPSHTSQYLCASTKSGQRNTEAFFGQGTRLTVV.

This clone was observed once. The V gene is TRBV10-3, the J gene TRBJ2-3; no clear D gene. Germline CDR1 ENHRY, CDR2 SYGVKD. The ends were cut back, 3 bases at V and 1 base at J, with 11 bases in the middle. The CDR3 is 15 amino acids. The CDR3 nucleotides read TGTGCCATCAGTGACATACAGATGGGCACAGATACGCAGTATTTT. As protein: CAISDIQMGTDTQYF.

This rearrangement joins TRBV19 to TRBJ2-1, with 7 nucleotides matching TRBD2. The V and J ends lost 3 bases and 2 bases, in that order; junction bases with no gene match: 4. There are 15 residues in the CDR3. From germline, CDR1 is LNHDA and CDR2 SQIVND (reference sequence). This CDR3 is CASSIQRGAYNEQFF. CDR3 DNA: TGTGCCAGTAGTATCCAGCGGGGAGCCTACAATGAGCAGTTCTTC.

This chain connects TRBV4-1 to TRBJ1-1, with no clear D. This CDR3 has 12 residues. Trimming removed 0 bases at V and 11 bases at J, with 10 bases between. Germline V lookup: CDR1 MGHRA, CDR2 YSYEKL. Written as DNA, the CDR3 is TGCGCCAGCAGCCAAGACAGGTTCCGTGCTTTCTTT. This sequence encodes CASSQDRFRAFF.

The chain employs TRBV25-1 and TRBJ1-2, with TRBD1 as a possible D gene (5 bases). CDR3 length: 15 residues. The V end was cut by 5 bases, the J end by 6 bases, with 19 bases between. Germline V gives CDR1 MGHDK, CDR2 SYGVNS. The CDR3 DNA reads TGTGCCAGCAGTCCCCTGGGAGTGGGGGTGAATGGCTACACCTTC. As protein: CASSPLGVGVNGYTF.

CDR3 loop: CASSGEKNQPQHF. The CDR3 nucleotides read TGTGCCAGCAGTGGGGAGAAAAATCAGCCCCAGCATTTT. The gene calls are TRBV12-3 or TRBV12-4 and TRBJ1-5, with no clear D. The CDR3 totals 13 residues. Trimming removed 5 bases from V and 4 bases from J, with 9 bases in between.

The chain carries TRBV30 and TRBJ1-5; D not certain. V was cut by 2 bases and J by 0 bases, with 8 bases left in between. The V gene's germline CDR1 is GTSNPN and CDR2 SVGIG (reference sequence). This CDR3 region has 14 residues. CDR3: CAWSQAYSNQPQHF. CDR3 coding DNA: TGTGCCTGGAGTCAAGCGTATAGCAATCAGCCCCAGCATTTT. The entire variable domain, with the rest obtained from reference TRBV30 and TRBJ1-5, is as follows: SQTIHQWPATLVQPVGSPLSLECTVEGTSNPNLYWYRQAAGRGLQLLFYSVGIGQISSEVPQNLSASRPQDRQFILSSKKLLLSDSGFYLCAWSQAYSNQPQHFGDGTRLSIL.

This chain connects TRBV9 to TRBJ1-2; 8 positions match TRBD1. The CDR3 totals 18 residues. CDR1 and CDR2 from the germline V gene are SGDLS and YYNGEE. The ends lost 0 bases at V and 3 bases at J; junction bases unmatched: 13. The CDR3 sequence is CASSVGGRGPESYYGYTF. The CDR3 DNA reads TGTGCCAGCAGCGTAGGCGGCAGGGGGCCAGAATCGTACTATGGCTACACCTTC. The entire variable domain, with the rest obtained from reference TRBV9 and TRBJ1-2, is as follows: DSGVTQTPKHLITATGQRVTLRCSPRSGDLSVYWYQQSLDQGLQFLIQYYNGEERAKGNILERFSAQQFPDLHSELNLSSLELGDSALYFCASSVGGRGPESYYGYTFGSGTRLTVV.

The J gene is TRBJ2-3, the V gene TRBV11-2; a weak D match, TRBD1 (6 bases). The CDR3 loop spans 13 amino acids. Germline CDR1 reads SGHAT; CDR2 reads FQNNGV. Trimming took 6 bases from V and 2 from J, leaving 9 bases between them. CDR3 sequence reads: CASRRQDTDTQYF. DNA for the CDR3: TGTGCCAGCAGACGACAGGACACAGATACGCAGTATTTT.